These 25 T cell receptor beta chains share one sample of origin, sequenced in a study of a mutant IDH1 vaccine in newly diagnosed glioma. Their antigen targets remain unknown. The protocol was immunoSEQ multiplex PCR, while the TCRdb copy is restricted to in-frame clones and leaves out a portion. The sample consists of tens of thousands of clones, just over 70% of them appearing once. The time point is: week 11, during vaccination. All doses held 300 ug of mutant IDH1 20-mer peptide, with topical imiquimod. Here the sequenced sample was peripheral blood mononuclear cells (PBMCs), taken from a glioma patient whose treatment included an IDH1 peptide vaccine. The receptors stem from a man aged 18 to 35 with glioma. Some clones in this sample may be carry-over from other donors' samples.

This clone turned up a few times. The chain recombines TRBV20-1 with TRBJ2-7, with TRBD1 matching over 9 bases. The germline V gene encodes CDR1 DFQATT and CDR2 SNEGSKA (reference sequence). This CDR3 region has 11 residues. The trim removed 7 bases at V and 5 bases at J, leaving 3 bases unmatched. The CDR3 DNA sequence: TGCAGTGGACAGGGGGGCCACGAGCAGTACTTC. This encodes CSGQGGHEQYF.

The chain recombines TRBV19 with TRBJ1-1; possibly TRBD1 for D (5 bases). The length of the CDR3 is 15 residues. CDR1 and CDR2 from the germline V gene are LNHDA and SQIVND (reference sequence). Trimming cost V 7 bases and J 1 base, with 16 bases left between them. The DNA for the CDR3 is TGTGCCAGTAATTTCGTTAGCCAGGGGAACACTGAAGCTTTCTTT. Its translation is CASNFVSQGNTEAFF. The full variable domain, rest sourced from reference TRBV19 and TRBJ1-1, is DGGITQSPKYLFRKEGQNVTLSCEQNLNHDAMYWYRQDPGQGLRLIYYSQIVNDFQKGDIAEGYSVSREKKESFPLTVTSAQKNPTAFYLCASNFVSQGNTEAFFGQGTRLTVV.

The genes are TRBV9 and TRBJ1-2; tentative D call: TRBD1 (6 bases). Trimming cost V 3 bases and J 7 bases, with 13 bases left between them. This CDR3 has 13 amino acids. Germline CDR1 SGDLS, CDR2 YYNGEE. The CDR3 sequence is CASSGQGRGGYTF. CDR3 in DNA: TGTGCCAGCAGCGGTCAGGGGCGGGGTGGCTACACCTTC.

The rearrangement uses TRBV5-4 and TRBJ2-3; D may be TRBD1 or TRBD2 (6 bases each). The CDR3 totals 17 residues. V was trimmed by 0 bases and J by 2 bases, leaving 16 bases between them. CDR1 SGHNT and CDR2 YYREEE come from the germline V gene (reference sequence). CDR3 sequence reads: CASSLGGLGGNTDTQYF. The CDR3 nucleotides read TGTGCCAGCAGCTTGGGGGGGCTGGGGGGTAACACAGATACGCAGTATTTT.

This clone has a handful of counts. The chain recombines TRBV19 with TRBJ1-1, with 7 bases aligning to TRBD1. CDR3 length: 13 residues. Trimming removed 7 bases from V and 5 bases from J; junction bases left unmatched: 7. CDR1 LNHDA and CDR2 SQIVND come from the germline V gene (reference sequence). CDR3 sequence (DNA): TGTGCCAGTAACGAGGGGGCATTGACTGAAGCTTTCTTT. Protein sequence: CASNEGALTEAFF. Full variable domain (missing parts from reference TRBV19 and TRBJ1-1): DGGITQSPKYLFRKEGQNVTLSCEQNLNHDAMYWYRQDPGQGLRLIYYSQIVNDFQKGDIAEGYSVSREKKESFPLTVTSAQKNPTAFYLCASNEGALTEAFFGQGTRLTVV.

The gene calls are TRBV6-5 and TRBJ1-4; maybe TRBD1 (6 bases). Germline lookup yields CDR1 MNHEY and CDR2 SVGAGI. V shed 7 bases and J shed 7 bases, with 13 bases lying between them. The CDR3 spans 13 residues. In nucleotides, the CDR3 is TGTGCCAGCACCGCCAGGGGAGGTGAAAAACTGTTTTTT. The encoded protein is CASTARGGEKLFF.

The J gene is TRBJ1-2, the V gene TRBV27; TRBD1 aligns across 10 bases. V was clipped by 5 bases and J by 2 bases; unmatched bases: 11. From germline, CDR1 is MNHEY and CDR2 SMNVEV (reference sequence). The CDR3 extends over 17 amino acids. DNA of the CDR3: TGTGCCAGCAGTCAATCCGGGACAGGGGCTAGGAACTATGGCTACACCTTC. It specifies CASSQSGTGARNYGYTF.

The chain has TRBV4-3 and TRBJ1-3; 8 nucleotides agree with TRBD1. Germline loops: CDR1 LGHNA, CDR2 YSLEER. This CDR3 spans 15 amino acids. V shed 1 base and J 8 bases; nucleotides not matched to a gene: 7. The CDR3 bases are TGCGCCAGCAGCCAAGTCCCAGGGACAGGACACACCATATATTTT. It codes for CASSQVPGTGHTIYF.

The V gene is TRBV7-8, the J gene TRBJ2-2, with 9 nucleotides matching TRBD1. In germline, CDR1 is SGHVS, CDR2 FQNEAQ. Trimming removed 3 bases from V and 6 bases from J; junction bases left unmatched: 2. This CDR3 contains 14 residues. The CDR3 reads CASSFGQGSGELFF. Here the CDR3 DNA reads TGTGCCAGCAGCTTCGGACAGGGGTCCGGGGAGCTGTTTTTT.

The chain links TRBV7-9 to TRBJ1-4; 8 bases align to TRBD1. V was clipped by 4 bases and J by 7 bases; unmatched bases: 8. The CDR3 has 15 residues. Germline V gene sequence: CDR1 SEHNR, CDR2 FQNEAQ (reference sequence). This CDR3 reads CASSYGGQGGEKLFF. The DNA of the CDR3 is TGTGCCAGCAGCTATGGAGGACAGGGAGGTGAAAAACTGTTTTTT.

The rearrangement joins TRBV19 to TRBJ1-1, with D possibly being TRBD1 (5 bases). Germline CDR1 and CDR2: LNHDA and SQIVND (reference sequence). This CDR3 is built from 16 residues. The V end lost 6 bases, the J end lost 0 bases, and 17 bases lay between the germline ends. DNA of the CDR3: TGTGCCAGTAGAGCTGGAGCGCGGGGGATGAACACTGAAGCTTTCTTT. It yields the protein CASRAGARGMNTEAFF.

This clone was seen just once. This chain links TRBV4-1 with TRBJ1-6; no definite D call. Germline V gives CDR1 MGHRA, CDR2 YSYEKL. This CDR3 is built from 11 residues. V lost 5 bases and J 7 bases, leaving 3 bases between the germline ends. The CDR3 coding sequence is TGCGCCAGCAGCTACAATTCACCCCTCCACTTT. Protein: CASSYNSPLHF.

This chain connects TRBV29-1 to TRBJ2-3, with D possibly being TRBD2 (5 bases). This CDR3 spans 15 amino acids. CDR1 and CDR2 (germline): SQVTM, ANQGSEA. V dropped 3 bases and J dropped 2 bases, with 15 bases sitting between them. The CDR3 loop reads CSVEVRGLVTDTQYF. The CDR3 DNA reads as TGCAGCGTTGAGGTCCGGGGTCTGGTCACAGATACGCAGTATTTT.

The chain joins TRBV6-5 to TRBJ2-3; TRBD2 aligns across 7 bases. CDR1 and CDR2 from the germline V gene are MNHEY and SVGAGI. Trimming cost V 0 bases and J 3 bases; bases outside gene matches: 6. This CDR3 contains 16 residues. CDR3 in DNA: TGTGCCAGCAGTTACTCGGGGGGGGTCGGGACAGATACGCAGTATTTT. This codes for CASSYSGGVGTDTQYF.

This clone was observed a few times. The chain links TRBV29-1 to TRBJ1-5; tentative D call: TRBD1 (6 bases). Germline CDR1 SQVTM, CDR2 ANQGSEA. V was trimmed by 4 bases and J by 1 base, leaving 11 bases between them. The CDR3 length is 14 residues. The CDR3: CSVAGQSSNQPQHF. CDR3 nucleotide sequence: TGCAGCGTTGCCGGACAGTCGAGCAATCAGCCCCAGCATTTT.

The chain couples TRBV29-1 to TRBJ1-2; D is possibly TRBD1 (5 bases). Germline assignment: CDR1 SQVTM and CDR2 ANQGSEA. Trimming removed 5 bases at V and 4 bases at J, with 17 bases between. The CDR3 length is 14 residues. CDR3 coding DNA: TGCAGCGTTCAAAACCTCGCAGGGCCCTATGGCTACACCTTC. Amino acids: CSVQNLAGPYGYTF.

The chain joins TRBV5-6 to TRBJ2-7, with D unclear. The CDR3 has 13 amino acids. Trimming shortened V by 0 bases and J by 1 base, and 5 bases separated the two germline ends. CDR1 is SGHDT, CDR2 YYEEEE, per germline. The CDR3 spells CASSLDTSYEQYF. CDR3 sequence (DNA): TGTGCCAGCAGCTTGGACACATCCTACGAGCAGTACTTC.

This clone was observed a handful of times. In nucleotides, the CDR3 is TGTGCCAGCAGCGGGGTAGGAGGGCAAGAGACCCAGTACTTC. It is translated as CASSGVGGQETQYF. This sequence joins TRBV9 and TRBJ2-5; the D gene is possibly TRBD2 (6 bases). The CDR3 is 14 amino acids. V lost 3 bases and J 2 bases, leaving 11 bases between the germline ends. Germline assignment: CDR1 SGDLS and CDR2 YYNGEE. The variable domain in full, completed from reference TRBV9 and TRBJ2-5, reads DSGVTQTPKHLITATGQRVTLRCSPRSGDLSVYWYQQSLDQGLQFLIQYYNGEERAKGNILERFSAQQFPDLHSELNLSSLELGDSALYFCASSGVGGQETQYFGPGTRLLVL.

As DNA, the CDR3 is TGTGCCTGGAGTGTCAGGGGGGCAGGTGGCTACACCTTC. This codes for CAWSVRGAGGYTF. V is TRBV30 and J is TRBJ1-2, with 7 bases fitting TRBD1. Per the germline V gene, CDR1 is GTSNPN and CDR2 is SVGIG (reference sequence). The junction had 5 bases not matched to a gene; V was cut back by 0 bases and J by 7 bases. The CDR3 runs to 13 residues.

V usage is TRBV29-1 and J usage is TRBJ2-7, with TRBD1 matching 9 bases. This CDR3 is 13 amino acids long. J gave up 2 bases and V 4 bases, and 3 bases lay outside the gene matches. In germline, CDR1 is SQVTM, CDR2 ANQGSEA. CDR3 protein: CSVGGQGAYEQYF. The CDR3 DNA reads as TGCAGCGTTGGGGGACAGGGAGCCTACGAGCAGTACTTC.

This clone was observed a single time. The chain joins TRBV9 to TRBJ1-4; TRBD1 matches at 9 bases. V trimming: 0 bases; J trimming: 5 bases; junction bases outside the gene matches: 2. Germline assignment: CDR1 SGDLS and CDR2 YYNGEE. The CDR3 spans 15 residues. CDR3 residues: CASSVDGTGNEKLFF. In DNA form, the CDR3 reads TGTGCCAGCAGCGTAGACGGGACAGGGAATGAAAAACTGTTTTTT.

This chain connects TRBV18 to TRBJ1-6; D gene unclear. The CDR3 consists of 14 residues. CDR1 is KGHSH and CDR2 is LQKENI in the germline V gene. The ends were cut back, 4 bases at V and 7 bases at J, with 11 bases in the middle. CDR3 residues: CASSRSGRNSPLHF. In DNA, the CDR3 is TGTGCCAGCTCACGAAGTGGAAGGAATTCACCCCTCCACTTT.

Here the CDR3 DNA reads TGTGCCAGCAGTTTGGACCCTGGCAATCAGCCCCAGCATTTT. Translating it yields CASSLDPGNQPQHF. The V gene is TRBV7-2, the J gene TRBJ1-5; D unresolved. The V and J ends lost 6 bases and 2 bases respectively, with 11 bases between them. The CDR3 has 14 residues. CDR1 is SGHTA, CDR2 FQGNSA, per germline.

This chain uses TRBV7-2 with TRBJ2-3; D possibly corresponds to TRBD1 (6 bases). The CDR3 extends over 15 amino acids. With 1 base removed from V and 1 base from J, the gap between germline ends came to 9 bases. From germline, CDR1 is SGHTA and CDR2 FQGNSA. CDR3 coding DNA: TGTGCCAGCAGCTTAGAGCGACAGGGCACAGATACGCAGTATTTT. Translating it yields CASSLERQGTDTQYF. Supplemented by reference TRBV7-2 and TRBJ2-3, the full variable domain reads GAGVSQSPSNKVTEKGKDVELRCDPISGHTALYWYRQSLGQGLEFLIYFQGNSAPDKSGLPSDRFSAERTGGSVSTLTIQRTQQEDSAVYLCASSLERQGTDTQYFGPGTRLTVL.

The chain joins TRBV7-9 to TRBJ1-1; D perhaps matches TRBD1 (6 bases). This CDR3 comprises 12 residues. Germline loops: CDR1 SEHNR, CDR2 FQNEAQ (reference sequence). V lost 6 bases and J lost 1, with 6 bases in between. CDR3 region: CASRTGNTEAFF. CDR3 nucleotides: TGTGCCAGCAGGACAGGGAACACTGAAGCTTTCTTT.